This passage covers 7 T cell receptor beta chains from one sample sequenced in a study of blood T cell repertoires in COVID-19. Profiling relied on immunoSEQ multiplex PCR, and the TCRdb table lists in-frame clones only, not all of them. The table records 170,000 or so clones, roughly 80% of them present only once. The sample comprised peripheral blood. These TCRs come from a human donor in a cohort sampled during active COVID-19.

The chain recombines TRBV6-2 or TRBV6-3 with TRBJ1-2; TRBD1 might be the D (5 bases). V dropped 2 bases and J dropped 3 bases, with 7 bases sitting between them. The CDR3 sequence is 13 residues long. Germline CDR1 is MNHEY and CDR2 is SVGEGT. The CDR3 DNA is TGTGCCAGCAGTTACAGGGGTCACTATGGCTACACCTTC. Its translation is CASSYRGHYGYTF.

This rearrangement joins TRBV3-1 (or the pseudogene TRBV3-2) to TRBJ2-7; D call uncertain. Looked up from germline, CDR1 is LGHDT and CDR2 is YNNKEL (reference sequence). V lost 1 base and J 0 bases, leaving 10 bases between the germline ends. The CDR3 extends over 15 amino acids. CDR3 residues: CASSQVQDLSYEQYF. CDR3 sequence (DNA): TGTGCCAGCAGCCAAGTCCAGGATCTCTCCTACGAGCAGTACTTC.

The chain combines TRBV5-1 with TRBJ2-7, with 14 bases aligning to TRBD2. Trimming cost V 4 bases and J 2 bases; bases outside gene matches: 17. The V gene's germline CDR1 is SGHRS and CDR2 YFSETQ. This CDR3 is built from 20 residues. The CDR3, as DNA: TGCGCCAGCAGCAGGACCGGACAGGAGTTGACTAGCGGGAGGGCCTACGAGCAGTACTTC. This codes for CASSRTGQELTSGRAYEQYF.

This clone was counted once. This rearrangement joins TRBV13 to TRBJ1-1, with D perhaps TRBD1 (5 bases). Trimming left V 4 bases short and J 2 bases short, with 20 bases between. From germline, CDR1 is PRHDT and CDR2 FYEKMQ (reference sequence). CDR3 size: 17 residues. The CDR3 DNA sequence: TGTGCCAGCAGCTCCTCCCCCAAGGGGTATACTAACACTGAAGCTTTCTTT. Its protein is CASSSSPKGYTNTEAFF. The full variable domain, with the rest looked up from reference TRBV13 and TRBJ1-1, is AAGVIQSPRHLIKEKRETATLKCYPIPRHDTVYWYQQGPGQDPQFLISFYEKMQSDKGSIPDRFSAQQFSDYHSELNMSSLELGDSALYFCASSSSPKGYTNTEAFFGQGTRLTVV.

The chain employs TRBV12-3 or TRBV12-4 and TRBJ1-2, with D perhaps matching TRBD1 (6 bases). Trimming left V 5 bases short and J 2 bases short, with 9 bases between. This CDR3 comprises 13 residues. The CDR3, as DNA: TGTGCCAGCAGTGCCGACAGGAACTATGGCTACACCTTC. This codes for CASSADRNYGYTF.

The rearrangement uses TRBV6-4 and TRBJ1-2; 10 positions agree with TRBD1. Trimming cost V 10 bases and J 8 bases; bases outside gene matches: 10. Germline V gives CDR1 MRHNA, CDR2 SNTAGT. The CDR3 totals 13 residues. The CDR3 nucleotides read TGTGCCACCCGCCGGGACAGGGGAGAAGGCTACACCTTC. Residues: CATRRDRGEGYTF.

The chain joins TRBV7-3 to TRBJ2-1, with 7 bases aligning to TRBD1. Losses at the gene ends were 5 bases for V and 2 bases for J; bases not matched to a gene: 6. Looked up from germline, CDR1 is SGHTA and CDR2 is FQGTGA. The CDR3 is made up of 15 amino acids. The CDR3 protein is CASSPGTDPYNEQFF. The CDR3 DNA reads as TGTGCCAGCAGCCCCGGGACAGACCCCTACAATGAGCAGTTCTTC.